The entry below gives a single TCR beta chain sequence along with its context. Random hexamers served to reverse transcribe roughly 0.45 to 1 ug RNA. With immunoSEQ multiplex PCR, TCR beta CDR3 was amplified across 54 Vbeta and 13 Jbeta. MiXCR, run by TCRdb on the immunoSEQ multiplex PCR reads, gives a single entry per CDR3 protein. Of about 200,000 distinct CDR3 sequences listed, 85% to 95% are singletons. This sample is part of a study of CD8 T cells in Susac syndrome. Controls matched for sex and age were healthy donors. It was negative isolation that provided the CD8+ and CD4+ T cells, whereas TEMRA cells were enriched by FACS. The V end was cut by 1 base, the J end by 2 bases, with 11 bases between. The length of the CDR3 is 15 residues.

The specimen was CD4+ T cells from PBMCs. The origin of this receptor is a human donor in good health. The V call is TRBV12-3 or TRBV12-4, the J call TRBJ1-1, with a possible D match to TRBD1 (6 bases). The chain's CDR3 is CASSLVDSLNTEAFF. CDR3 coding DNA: TGTGCCAGCAGTTTAGTGGACAGCCTAAACACTGAAGCTTTCTTT.